This is a list of T cell receptor beta chains from one sample in a study of blood T cell repertoires in COVID-19. TCRdb's table, derived via immunoSEQ multiplex PCR, lists solely in-frame clones and lacks some. Here the sample spans 20,000 to 25,000 clones, 85% to 90% being singletons. Specimen: peripheral blood. Receptors originate from a woman of 80 years or more with active COVID-19. The CDR3 runs from the conserved cysteine through the conserved F or W. D genes are given only for firm matches. Clone size is given for some rows only: seen once, a few or many times, or a class if the clone is expanded.

V,D,J,size,CDR3,DNA
TRBV6-5,.,TRBJ2-7,.,CASSYAQGGVEQYF,TGTGCCAGCAGTTACGCACAGGGGGGGGTTGAGCAGTACTTC
TRBV7-2,TRBD2,TRBJ2-7,.,CASSLKRGAWEEQYF,TGTGCCAGCAGCTTAAAGCGGGGGGCATGGGAGGAGCAGTACTTC
TRBV7-9,.,TRBJ1-4,.,CASRADRNTEKLFF,TGTGCCAGCAGAGCCGACAGGAACACCGAAAAACTGTTTTTT
TRBV3-1/TRBV3-2,TRBD1,TRBJ1-3,.,CASSLGTGTGNTIYF,TGTGCCAGCAGCCTGGGGACAGGGACCGGAAACACCATATATTTT
TRBV7-9,.,TRBJ1-2,once,CASSLLGAKNYGYTF,TGTGCCAGCAGCTTATTAGGGGCAAAGAACTATGGCTACACCTTC
TRBV10-3,TRBD1,TRBJ2-1,.,CAISGTGTASYNEQFF,TGTGCCATCAGTGGAACCGGGACAGCCTCCTACAATGAGCAGTTCTTC
TRBV7-2,TRBD1,TRBJ2-3,few,CASSFRDRVLTDTQYF,TGTGCCAGCAGCTTCCGGGACAGGGTCCTGACAGATACGCAGTATTTT
TRBV4-3,TRBD2,TRBJ2-1,.,CASSQDASGGNEQFF,TGCGCCAGCAGCCAAGATGCTAGCGGGGGAAATGAGCAGTTCTTC
TRBV3-1/TRBV3-2,TRBD2,TRBJ2-1,.,CASRQGASGFNEQFF,TGTGCCAGCAGGCAAGGGGCTAGCGGATTCAATGAGCAGTTCTTC
TRBV11-2,TRBD2,TRBJ2-6,.,CASSFRDPRGGGANVLTF,TGTGCCAGCAGCTTCAGGGACCCCCGGGGGGGAGGGGCCAACGTCCTGACTTTC
TRBV30,TRBD1,TRBJ1-2,.,CAWSLGQGVYGYTF,TGTGCCTGGAGTTTGGGACAGGGAGTTTATGGCTACACCTTC